This TCR beta chain is drawn from a study of T cell responses to AZD1222 COVID-19 vaccine (dated by TCRdb to 2020 to 2023). About the study as a whole: AZD1222 recipients given second doses at about 4 weeks or at about 12 weeks were pooled, since spike-specific TCR depth and breadth were not found to differ between the two schedules. TCR sequencing was performed for 233 trial participants, of whom about 200 were given two doses of AZD1222 and some 25 were given two doses of MenACWY control vaccine. Trial participants were enrolled by age into subgroups of 18-55, 56-69 and 70-plus years, and roughly 150, 30 and 60 TCR-sequenced participants, respectively, were included in these subgroups.

From a lookup of the germline V gene, CDR1 and CDR2 are MNHNS and SASEGT. Taken from cysteine to phenylalanine, the CDR3 has 15 residues. Only the CDR3 part of the read is kept: 45 bases, read in frame from the first base. Here is what the overall study found, with its caveats: A significant rise in spike-specific TCR breadth and depth was observed after two AZD1222 doses relative to day 0 and relative to MenACWY recipients. Participants were mostly white British and included more females than males, and it was suggested by the authors that clonal diversity may have been underestimated. Nearly half of unique spike-specific TCRs reportedly recognized epitopes outside regions mutated in the B.1.351 and B.1.1.7 variants. In the small 56-69-year group, the increase in depth fell short of significance, most likely because of low power. Conclusions about previously exposed vaccinees were limited because only five to seven AZD1222 recipients were SARS-CoV-2 seropositive at baseline. Because no day 14 peak-response samples were available, repertoires were characterized only after the peak T cell response. Vaccine-associated CD4 TCRs spanned the whole spike protein, with dominant responses in regions 160-218 and 743-854.

The time point label corresponds to: baseline before first vaccination. Samples from vaccinated people were obtained from the UK trials COV001 and COV002, which included a single-blind randomized controlled phase 2/3 trial of AZD1222 (ChAdOx1 nCoV-19) in healthy adults. For TCRbeta chain sequencing, PBMC samples were collected from trial participants at day 0 and at day 28 after the second dose. This clone was observed once. Its antigen has not been determined. The junction differs from germline at one of its ends, possibly a read error. The CDR3 regions of human TCRbeta chains were analyzed by immunosequencing. The paper's data handling went like this. Repertoire TCRs were matched against a reference library of SARS-CoV-2-specific TCRs generated with the MIRA antigen-specificity platform. Breadth meant the fraction of unique TCRs that were SARS-CoV-2-associated, whereas depth meant the fraction of total T cells that were SARS-CoV-2-associated. Using the MIRA data, each spike-specific TCR was mapped to the spike region that the TCR reacts to and placed in a CD4 or CD8 class. Log10-transformed breadth and depth values were compared by one-way ANOVA with Sidak's multiple comparisons tests. Not all clones reach the TCRdb copy of this immuneACCESS table, which keeps in-frame sequences only. Checked studies attribute under half of the gap to unresolved V genes and leave the rest unexplained. That table is the source of V, J and clone size, and D and trimming were worked out from the DNA. Present in this sample are about 160,000 clones, less than 95% of which were seen just once. The ten top clones hold roughly 1.2% of the sample.

The sequence came from an adult in good health. The sample here was peripheral blood, taken on day 0 of AZD1222 vaccination. This sequence uses TRBV6-1 and TRBJ1-4, with the D gene uncertain. This receptor has the CDR3 CASSEVFATNEKLFF. The DNA is as follows: TGTGCCAGCAGCGAAGTCTTTGCAACTAATGAAAAACTGTTTTTT.